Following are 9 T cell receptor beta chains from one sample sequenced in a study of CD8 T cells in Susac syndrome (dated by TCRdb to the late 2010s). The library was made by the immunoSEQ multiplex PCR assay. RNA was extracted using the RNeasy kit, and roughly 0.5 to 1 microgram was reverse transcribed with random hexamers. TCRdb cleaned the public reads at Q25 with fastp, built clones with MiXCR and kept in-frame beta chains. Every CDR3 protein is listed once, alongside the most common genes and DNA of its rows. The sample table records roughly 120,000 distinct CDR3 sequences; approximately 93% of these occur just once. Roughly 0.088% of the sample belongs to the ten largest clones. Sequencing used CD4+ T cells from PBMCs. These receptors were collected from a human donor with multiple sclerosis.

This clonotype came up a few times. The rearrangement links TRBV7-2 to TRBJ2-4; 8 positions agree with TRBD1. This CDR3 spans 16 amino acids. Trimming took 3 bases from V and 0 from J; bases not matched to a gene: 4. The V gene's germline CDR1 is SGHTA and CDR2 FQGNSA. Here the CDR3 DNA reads TGTGCCAGCAGCTTGCGGACAGGGCTAGCCAAAAACATTCAGTACTTC. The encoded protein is CASSLRTGLAKNIQYF.

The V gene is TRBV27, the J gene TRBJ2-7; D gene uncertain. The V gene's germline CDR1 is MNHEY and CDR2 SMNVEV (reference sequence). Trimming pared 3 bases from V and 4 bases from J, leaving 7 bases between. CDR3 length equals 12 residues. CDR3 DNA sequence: TGTGCCAGCAGTTTTTCCGGATACGAGCAGTACTTC. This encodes CASSFSGYEQYF.

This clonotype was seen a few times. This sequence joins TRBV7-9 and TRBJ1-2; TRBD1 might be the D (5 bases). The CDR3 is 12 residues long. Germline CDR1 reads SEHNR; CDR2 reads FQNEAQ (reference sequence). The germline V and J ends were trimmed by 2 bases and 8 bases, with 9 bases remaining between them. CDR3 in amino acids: CASSLSGDGYTF. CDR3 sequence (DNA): TGTGCCAGCAGCTTATCGGGGGACGGCTACACCTTC.

DNA for the CDR3: TGCGCCAGCAGCCAAGGGACAGGAGATTCCTACGAGCAGTACTTC. Protein: CASSQGTGDSYEQYF. The chain is built from TRBV4-3 and TRBJ2-7; 7 bases map to TRBD1. Germline trimming cut 1 base from V and 1 base from J; bases unmatched to any gene: 4. Germline V lookup: CDR1 LGHNA, CDR2 YSLEER. This CDR3 has 15 amino acids.

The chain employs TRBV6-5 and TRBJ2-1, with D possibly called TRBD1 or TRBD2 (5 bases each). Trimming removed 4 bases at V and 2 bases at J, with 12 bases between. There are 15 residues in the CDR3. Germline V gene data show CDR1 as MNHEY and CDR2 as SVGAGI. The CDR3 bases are TGTGCCAGCAGTTTTTCGGGGCAGGCCTACAATGAGCAGTTCTTC. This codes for CASSFSGQAYNEQFF.

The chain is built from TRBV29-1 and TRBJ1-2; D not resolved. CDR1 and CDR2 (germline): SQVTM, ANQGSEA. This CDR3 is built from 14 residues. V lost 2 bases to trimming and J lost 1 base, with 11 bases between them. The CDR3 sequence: CSVEPQVLNYGYTF. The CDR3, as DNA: TGCAGCGTTGAACCCCAGGTCCTTAACTATGGCTACACCTTC. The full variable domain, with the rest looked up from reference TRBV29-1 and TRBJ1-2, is SAVISQKPSRDICQRGTSLTIQCQVDSQVTMMFWYRQQPGQSLTLIATANQGSEATYESGFVIDKFPISRPNLTFSTLTVSNMSPEDSSIYLCSVEPQVLNYGYTFGSGTRLTVV.

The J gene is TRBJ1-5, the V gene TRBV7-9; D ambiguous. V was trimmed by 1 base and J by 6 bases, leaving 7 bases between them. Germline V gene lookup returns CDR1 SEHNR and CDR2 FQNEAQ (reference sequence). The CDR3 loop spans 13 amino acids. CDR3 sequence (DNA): TGTGCCAGCAGCTTAGGGGAATTTCAGCCCCAGCATTTT. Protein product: CASSLGEFQPQHF.

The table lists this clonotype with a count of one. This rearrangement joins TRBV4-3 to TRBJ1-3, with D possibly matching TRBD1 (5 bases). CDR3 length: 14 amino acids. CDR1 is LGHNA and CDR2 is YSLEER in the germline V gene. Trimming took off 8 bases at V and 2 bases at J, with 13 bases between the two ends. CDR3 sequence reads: CASAPGETGNTIYF. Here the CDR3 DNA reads TGCGCCAGCGCCCCGGGGGAGACTGGAAACACCATATATTTT.

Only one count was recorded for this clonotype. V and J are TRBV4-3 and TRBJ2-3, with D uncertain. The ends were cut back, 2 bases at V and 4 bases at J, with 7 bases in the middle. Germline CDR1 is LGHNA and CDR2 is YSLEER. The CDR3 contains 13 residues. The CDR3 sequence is CASSQPGADTQYF. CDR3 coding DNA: TGCGCCAGCAGCCAACCTGGGGCAGATACGCAGTATTTT.